The 27 T cell receptor beta chains given below trace back to one sample, sequenced in a study of cytomegalovirus exposure and HLA in healthy donors. Primers for the PCR totalled 60 Vbeta and 13 Jbeta. The table came from immunoSEQ multiplex PCR; TCRdb's copy has only in-frame clones and leaves some out. The table shows 170,000 or so clones, with approximately 78% occurring only once. The sequencing sample was made of PBMCs. The source is a woman aged 40 to 50 in good health and CMV-seronegative.

This clone was observed a few times. The chain has TRBV5-1 and TRBJ2-2, with D perhaps TRBD2 (6 bases). The CDR3 is 13 amino acids. CDR1 SGHRS and CDR2 YFSETQ come from the germline V gene. V dropped 4 bases and J dropped 6 bases, with 10 bases sitting between them. The CDR3 loop reads CASSEDYSGELFF. The CDR3 region has the DNA TGCGCCAGCAGCGAGGACTATTCCGGGGAGCTGTTTTTT.

The V call is TRBV5-1, the J call TRBJ2-5; D is possibly TRBD2 (5 bases). Trimming removed 4 bases at V and 5 bases at J, with 15 bases between. The CDR3 has 14 amino acids. Germline CDR1 is SGHRS and CDR2 is YFSETQ. The CDR3 DNA follows: TGCGCCAGCAGCCCGTCCATTTCGGGGGAGACCCAGTACTTC. Residues: CASSPSISGETQYF.

The gene calls are TRBV5-1 and TRBJ2-1; D might be TRBD1 (6 bases). V lost 0 bases and J 7 bases, leaving 8 bases between the germline ends. CDR3 length equals 13 residues. Germline assignment: CDR1 SGHRS and CDR2 YFSETQ. This CDR3 reads CASSLDRVNEQFF. The CDR3 nucleotides read TGCGCCAGCAGCTTGGACAGGGTTAATGAGCAGTTCTTC.

CDR3 residues: CASSPYTNSDRSYGYTF. The CDR3 DNA reads as TGTGCCAGCAGTCCCTATACCAACTCGGACAGGAGCTATGGCTACACCTTC. The chain carries TRBV27 and TRBJ1-2, with 7 bases fitting TRBD1. The ends lost 5 bases at V and 4 bases at J; junction bases unmatched: 16. The CDR3 is made up of 17 amino acids. Germline CDR1 and CDR2: MNHEY and SMNVEV (reference sequence).

V and J are TRBV11-2 and TRBJ1-1; D is perhaps TRBD1 (5 bases). The CDR3 extends over 15 amino acids. In germline, CDR1 is SGHAT, CDR2 FQNNGV. V lost 3 bases and J 1 base, leaving 12 bases between the germline ends. In DNA, the CDR3 is TGTGCCAGCAGCTTTCTACGTGGACAGAACACTGAAGCTTTCTTT. This codes for CASSFLRGQNTEAFF.

The chain links TRBV6-5 to TRBJ2-7; 8 bases map to TRBD1. Losses at the gene ends were 6 bases for V and 2 bases for J; bases not matched to a gene: 9. This CDR3 is built from 15 residues. From germline, CDR1 is MNHEY and CDR2 SVGAGI. The CDR3 nucleotides read TGTGCCAGCAGGCCAGGACAGGGCTTTGCCTACGAGCAGTACTTC. Protein sequence: CASRPGQGFAYEQYF.

This sequence joins TRBV6-5 and TRBJ2-1; possibly TRBD1 for D (5 bases). V was cut by 3 bases and J by 7 bases, with 13 bases left in between. The CDR3 sequence is 14 residues long. CDR1 and CDR2 (germline): MNHEY, SVGAGI. The CDR3 bases are TGTGCCAGCAGTTATCACAGGAGTTGGAATGAGCAGTTCTTC. Residues: CASSYHRSWNEQFF.

The chain carries TRBV11-2 and TRBJ2-5; 7 nucleotides align to TRBD1. Germline loops: CDR1 SGHAT, CDR2 FQNNGV. This CDR3 is built from 15 residues. Trimming at V came to 4 bases and at J to 3 bases, leaving 8 bases not matched to a gene. CDR3 sequence: CASSSSPGTEETQYF. CDR3 DNA sequence: TGTGCCAGCAGCTCCTCCCCAGGGACAGAAGAGACCCAGTACTTC.

The chain has TRBV19 and TRBJ1-2; D is perhaps TRBD1 (6 bases). Germline-derived CDR1 and CDR2 are LNHDA and SQIVND (reference sequence). This CDR3 spans 14 amino acids. Trimming pared 3 bases from V and 3 bases from J, leaving 11 bases between. As DNA, the CDR3 is TGTGCCAGTAGTATTGGGGGCGCAGACTATGGCTACACCTTC. It codes for CASSIGGADYGYTF.

This sequence joins TRBV7-6 and TRBJ1-6; perhaps TRBD1 as D (5 bases). The germline gives CDR1 SGHVS, CDR2 FNYEAQ. Trimming cost V 5 bases and J 6 bases, with 20 bases left between them. This CDR3 comprises 17 residues. The CDR3 is CASSPRAGRRGNSPLHF. Here the CDR3 DNA reads TGTGCCAGCAGCCCCCGCGCGGGGCGAAGGGGTAATTCACCCCTCCACTTT.

The chain has TRBV5-1 and TRBJ2-2; TRBD1 agrees at 8 bases. CDR1 SGHRS and CDR2 YFSETQ come from the germline V gene. V lost 2 bases and J lost 7; bases outside the gene matches: 7. The CDR3 spans 15 residues. CDR3 residues: CASSFWGQANGELFF. Written as DNA, the CDR3 is TGCGCCAGCAGCTTTTGGGGACAGGCAAACGGGGAGCTGTTTTTT.

This clone was seen a handful of times. J is TRBJ1-1 and V is TRBV14; 7 bases line up with TRBD1. The germline V gene has CDR1 SGHDN and CDR2 FVKESK. Unmatched junction bases numbered 8, after V lost 5 bases and J lost 2 bases. This CDR3 spans 15 amino acids. The DNA for the CDR3 is TGTGCCAGCAGCGACAGGACAGGCTTCAACACTGAAGCTTTCTTT. This encodes CASSDRTGFNTEAFF.

V is TRBV9 and J is TRBJ1-2; the D gene is possibly TRBD1 (5 bases). Trimming removed 7 bases at V and 0 bases at J, with 25 bases between. This CDR3 comprises 18 residues. CDR1 and CDR2 from the germline V gene are SGDLS and YYNGEE. CDR3 residues: CASGRGSDYFIANYGYTF. For the CDR3, the DNA is TGTGCCAGCGGAAGGGGCTCGGACTATTTCATAGCTAACTATGGCTACACCTTC. The full variable domain, with the rest looked up from reference TRBV9 and TRBJ1-2, is DSGVTQTPKHLITATGQRVTLRCSPRSGDLSVYWYQQSLDQGLQFLIQYYNGEERAKGNILERFSAQQFPDLHSELNLSSLELGDSALYFCASGRGSDYFIANYGYTFGSGTRLTVV.

V and J are TRBV6-5 and TRBJ1-4, with D hard to call. V dropped 5 bases and J dropped 5 bases, with 15 bases sitting between them. Germline values: CDR1 MNHEY, CDR2 SVGAGI. This CDR3 spans 15 amino acids. CDR3 DNA: TGTGCCAGCAGTCTGGATGGCAGGAGGAATGAAAAACTGTTTTTT. Amino acids: CASSLDGRRNEKLFF.

The rearrangement uses TRBV12-5 and TRBJ2-1; 11 bases are a match to TRBD1. The ends lost 5 bases at V and 1 base at J; junction bases unmatched: 4. This CDR3 spans 16 amino acids. Germline CDR1 reads LGHNT; CDR2 reads FRNRAP. The CDR3 region is CASGPGDRGSYNEQFF. As DNA, the CDR3 is TGTGCTAGTGGTCCGGGGGACAGGGGGTCCTACAATGAGCAGTTCTTC.

V usage is TRBV18 and J usage is TRBJ2-3; 8 nucleotides align to TRBD2. The germline CDR1 and CDR2 sequences are KGHSH and LQKENI. There are 17 residues in the CDR3. With V trimmed by 2 bases and J by 2 bases, 9 bases remained unmatched. CDR3 protein: CASSPNFGGASTDTQYF. In DNA form, the CDR3 reads TGTGCCAGCTCACCAAATTTCGGGGGGGCCTCCACAGATACGCAGTATTTT.

This chain joins TRBV4-2 and TRBJ2-1; 12 nucleotides match TRBD2. Germline V gene lookup returns CDR1 LGHNA and CDR2 YNFKEQ. The V gene end was trimmed by 4 bases and the J gene end by 8 bases; junction bases not matched to a gene: 3. This CDR3 is 14 amino acids long. The CDR3 bases are TGTGCCAGCAGCCCTAGCGGGGGGGCCTATGAGCAGTTCTTC. Translated, it gives CASSPSGGAYEQFF.

The V call is TRBV12-5, the J call TRBJ2-5, with TRBD1 identical over 12 bases. The CDR3 runs to 16 residues. After removal of 1 base from V and 5 bases from J, the junction contained 5 bases not matched to a gene. The V gene's germline CDR1 is LGHNT and CDR2 FRNRAP. The CDR3 DNA follows: TGTGCTAGTGGTTTGGGGGGACAGGGGGCGCGGGAGACCCAGTACTTC. Translation gives CASGLGGQGARETQYF.

The chain uses TRBV10-3 and TRBJ2-5; perhaps TRBD1 as D (6 bases). This CDR3 spans 15 amino acids. CDR1 and CDR2 from the germline V gene are ENHRY and SYGVKD. The ends were cut back, 6 bases at V and 2 bases at J, with 16 bases in the middle. CDR3 region: CAIRKTGQYQETQYF. DNA for the CDR3: TGTGCCATCAGGAAGACCGGACAGTATCAAGAGACCCAGTACTTC.

The chain recombines TRBV4-1 with TRBJ2-7; no definite D call. The CDR3 runs to 17 residues. With 1 base removed from V and 3 bases from J, the gap between germline ends came to 19 bases. Germline V gene lookup returns CDR1 MGHRA and CDR2 YSYEKL. The CDR3 coding sequence is TGCGCCAGCAGCCAAGCTGATCTGTGGATTAGGAGCTACGAGCAGTACTTC. This sequence encodes CASSQADLWIRSYEQYF.

This sequence joins TRBV19 and TRBJ2-7, with D perhaps TRBD1 (5 bases). The CDR3 sequence is 14 residues long. In germline, CDR1 is LNHDA, CDR2 SQIVND (reference sequence). V dropped 3 bases and J dropped 6 bases, with 15 bases sitting between them. The CDR3 here is CASSMQGSQGEQYF. In DNA form, the CDR3 reads TGTGCCAGTAGTATGCAGGGAAGTCAAGGCGAGCAGTACTTC.

The chain recombines TRBV27 with TRBJ2-7, with TRBD1 matching over 10 bases. CDR3 length: 20 amino acids. From germline, CDR1 is MNHEY and CDR2 SMNVEV (reference sequence). V shed 5 bases and J 3 bases; nucleotides not matched to a gene: 22. The chain's CDR3 is CASSPSPLSPGQGKRYEQYF. In DNA, the CDR3 is TGTGCCAGCAGTCCTTCCCCCTTATCACCGGGACAGGGGAAACGCTACGAGCAGTACTTC.

DNA of the CDR3: TGTGCCAGCAGACAAGTCGGACAGCCCAATCAGCCCCAGCATTTT. This codes for CASRQVGQPNQPQHF. This chain joins TRBV6-5 and TRBJ1-5; D might be TRBD1 (6 bases). The germline V gene has CDR1 MNHEY and CDR2 SVGAGI. V was cut by 6 bases and J by 3 bases, with 15 bases left in between. The CDR3 spans 15 residues.

This chain links TRBV7-9 with TRBJ1-2, with 10 bases fitting TRBD1. CDR1 is SEHNR and CDR2 is FQNEAQ in the germline V gene (reference sequence). V lost 5 bases to trimming and J lost 5 bases; unmatched junction nucleotides: 11. The CDR3 length is 16 residues. The CDR3 DNA sequence: TGTGCCAGCAGCCCGCCCCGGGACAGGGGAGTTTATGGCTACACCTTC. Protein sequence: CASSPPRDRGVYGYTF.

The V call is TRBV6-5, the J call TRBJ1-6; 7 nucleotides align to TRBD1. The V segment lost 2 bases and the J segment 5 bases; nucleotides outside the gene matches: 0. The length of the CDR3 is 14 residues. Germline loops: CDR1 MNHEY, CDR2 SVGAGI. CDR3 amino acids: CASSYRGHNSPLHF. For the CDR3, the DNA is TGTGCCAGCAGTTACAGGGGGCATAATTCACCCCTCCACTTT.

The CDR3 nucleotides read TGTGCCAGCAGCGTAGACAGCCATAATGAAAAACTGTTTTTT. The encoded protein is CASSVDSHNEKLFF. The chain links TRBV9 to TRBJ1-4; D not certain. CDR1 is SGDLS and CDR2 is YYNGEE in the germline V gene. Trimming cost V 0 bases and J 4 bases, with 7 bases left between them. This CDR3 comprises 14 residues.

V is TRBV7-9 and J is TRBJ1-5; TRBD1 aligns across 9 bases. CDR1 SEHNR and CDR2 FQNEAQ come from the germline V gene (reference sequence). The CDR3 length is 15 residues. V was clipped by 5 bases and J by 4 bases; unmatched bases: 6. CDR3 sequence (DNA): TGTGCCAGCAGCAGAGACAGGGGGGTGAATCAGCCCCAGCATTTT. Protein sequence: CASSRDRGVNQPQHF.